The 18 T cell receptor beta chains given below trace back to one sample, sequenced in a study of vaccination and CD4 T cells after COVID-19. Which antigens these TCRs recognize remains unknown. The Oncomine TCR Beta short-read assay was applied to DNA of cultured CD4+ T cells. TCRdb called the PCR reads again in MiXCR, with one record for every CDR3 protein. This table holds some 5,800 distinct CDR3 sequences, roughly a quarter found once. The treatment was: 10-day PBMC culture with coronavirus spike peptide pools or control peptides (ViraFEST assay). One should note that the unexposed donor's CD4+ T cells were collected before the COVID-19 pandemic (2011-2018). The sequenced sample consisted of CD4+ T cells from blood, cultured in vitro. The receptors here all came from a human donor in good health.

The chain recombines TRBV20-1 with TRBJ1-4; D call uncertain. Deletions cut 4 bases from V and 2 bases from J, with 8 bases between. The CDR3 has 13 residues. Germline V lookup: CDR1 DFQATT, CDR2 SNEGSKA (reference sequence). The CDR3 region has the DNA TGCAGTGCTATGAGCCAGACTAATGAAAAACTGTTTTTT. Residues: CSAMSQTNEKLFF.

The rearrangement joins TRBV21-1 to TRBJ1-2; the table's D call, TRBD1, has no DNA check behind it. TRBV21-1 is a recognized pseudogene. The CDR3 consists of 16 residues. In nucleotides, the CDR3 is TGTGCCAGCAGCGAACTTCGACAGGGGGAAAACTATGGCTACACCTTC. Translation: CASSELRQGENYGYTF.

This clonotype was seen a handful of times. The genes are TRBV12-3 or TRBV12-4 and TRBJ1-5; unclear D gene. The CDR3 sequence is 12 residues long. V was cut by 2 bases and J by 5 bases, with 4 bases left in between. CDR3 in DNA: TGTGCCAGCAGTTTATTCGATCAGCCCCAGCATTTT. Its protein is CASSLFDQPQHF.

The rearrangement links TRBV7-2 to TRBJ2-5, with 10 bases identical to TRBD2. V lost 0 bases and J lost 13; bases outside the gene matches: 5. The germline V gene encodes CDR1 SGHTA and CDR2 FQGNSA. The CDR3 loop spans 13 amino acids. CDR3 sequence (DNA): TGTGCCAGCAGCTTAGCGACTAGCGGGCATACGTACTTC. This translates into CASSLATSGHTYF.

This clonotype rates as medium-sized. V usage is TRBV20-1 and J usage is TRBJ1-2, with D possibly TRBD1 on 5 matching bases. V was clipped by 2 bases and J by 3 bases, with 7 bases between them. The CDR3 covers 12 residues. Germline V CDR1 and CDR2: DFQATT, SNEGSKA (reference sequence). The CDR3 loop is CSARIQDYGYTF. DNA of the CDR3: TGCAGTGCTAGAATACAGGACTATGGCTACACCTTC.

This clonotype is categorized as medium-sized. The gene calls are TRBV20-1 and TRBJ1-1; D remains ambiguous. Germline lookup yields CDR1 DFQATT and CDR2 SNEGSKA (reference sequence). The CDR3 length is 12 residues. V lost 1 base to trimming and J lost 4 bases, with 7 bases between them. CDR3 coding DNA: TGCAGTGCTAGAGCTGGCCCCACTGAAGCTTTCTTT. Translation: CSARAGPTEAFF.

By sample share, this clonotype is medium-sized (0.01 to 0.1%). This chain connects TRBV20-1 to TRBJ1-2; D is unresolved. From germline, CDR1 is DFQATT and CDR2 SNEGSKA (reference sequence). The V gene lost 4 bases and the J gene lost 3 bases, with 6 bases spanning the gap. The CDR3 has 11 residues. This chain's CDR3 is CSANIDYGYTF. The CDR3 DNA reads TGCAGTGCTAATATTGACTATGGCTACACCTTC.

This clonotype counts as medium-sized. The genes are TRBV20-1 and TRBJ1-2; the D is unclear. Germline V gene lookup returns CDR1 DFQATT and CDR2 SNEGSKA (reference sequence). The CDR3 sequence is 12 residues long. Trimming removed 4 bases at V and 0 bases at J, with 6 bases between. CDR3 protein: CSATGANYGYTF. The CDR3, as DNA: TGCAGTGCTACGGGAGCTAACTATGGCTACACCTTC.

With regard to this clonotype: An end of the junction differs from the germline gene, which may be a read error. The V and J genes are TRBV20-1 and TRBJ1-6; 7 bases agree with TRBD1. The CDR3 length is 15 residues. CDR1 is DFQATT and CDR2 is SNEGSKA in the germline V gene (reference sequence). The DNA for the CDR3 is TGCAGTGCTAGAGATGCCGGGACAGAAAGTTCACCCCCCCACTTT. Translated: CSARDAGTESSPPHF.

The chain joins TRBV19 to TRBJ1-1; D gene uncertain. CDR3 size: 12 residues. The germline V gene has CDR1 LNHDA and CDR2 SQIVND (reference sequence). Written as DNA, the CDR3 is TGTGCTTCGAAAAACATAGGGACTGAAGCTTTCTTT. It specifies CASKNIGTEAFF.

The chain employs TRBV5-1 and TRBJ2-5; tentatively, D is TRBD1 or TRBD2 (5 bases each). Between the trimmed V and J ends, which lost 7 bases and 5 bases, there was a span of 18 bases. This CDR3 region has 14 residues. Germline values: CDR1 SGHRS, CDR2 YFSETQ. CDR3 region: CASHRGREGETQYF. The DNA for the CDR3 is TGCGCCAGCCATAGGGGCCGGGAAGGGGAGACCCAGTACTTC.

V gene TRBV19 combines with J gene TRBJ1-5, with D hard to call. V gave up 3 bases and J gave up 0 bases, with 12 bases separating them. The germline V gene has CDR1 LNHDA and CDR2 SQIVND (reference sequence). The CDR3 length is 16 residues. In DNA, the CDR3 is TGTGCCAGTAGTATTGGGCGGTGGACTAGCAATCAGCCCCAGCATTTT. Translation gives CASSIGRWTSNQPQHF.

By frequency in the sample, this clonotype is medium-sized (0.01 to 0.1%). In DNA, the CDR3 is TGTGCCAGCAGCCCTCGAGGGGGTCTTAACTATGGCTACACCTTC. Its protein product is CASSPRGGLNYGYTF. The chain is built from TRBV7-3 and TRBJ1-2, with D perhaps matching TRBD1 (6 bases). The CDR3 spans 15 residues. V shed 5 bases and J shed 1 base, with 14 bases lying between them. Germline assignment: CDR1 SGHTA and CDR2 FQGTGA.

The sample holds a few counts of this clonotype. J is TRBJ2-6 and V is TRBV20-1, with TRBD2 as a possible D gene (6 bases). Per the germline V gene, CDR1 is DFQATT and CDR2 is SNEGSKA (reference sequence). CDR3 length: 14 residues. Trimming took off 5 bases at V and 0 bases at J, with 8 bases between the two ends. CDR3 nucleotides: TGCAGTGCTGGGAGGAACTCTGGGGCCAACGTCCTGACTTTC. Translating gives CSAGRNSGANVLTF.

In DNA, the CDR3 is TGTGCCAGCAGTGACGCGACTGACAGGGTCCAGTTCTTC. This codes for CASSDATDRVQFF. The chain links TRBV6-4 to TRBJ2-1, with 7 nucleotides matching TRBD1. The CDR3 loop spans 13 amino acids. CDR1 and CDR2 (germline): MRHNA, SNTAGT. Losses at the gene ends were 2 bases for V and 13 bases for J; bases not matched to a gene: 8.

This clonotype was seen a few times. The gene calls are TRBV6-1 and TRBJ1-1, with a possible D match to TRBD1 (5 bases). Trimming removed 6 bases from V and 5 bases from J, with 16 bases in between. CDR1 and CDR2 (germline): MNHNS, SASEGT. The CDR3 has 14 residues. For the CDR3, the DNA is TGTGCCAGCAGCTGGGACCTCGAGGGGACTGAAGCTTTCTTT. The encoded protein is CASSWDLEGTEAFF.

The genes are TRBV5-1 and TRBJ2-7, with TRBD2 identical over 9 bases. The CDR3 sequence is 15 residues long. Trimming removed 4 bases from V and 5 bases from J; junction bases left unmatched: 10. Per germline, CDR1 SGHRS and CDR2 YFSETQ. As DNA, the CDR3 is TGCGCCAGCAGCCGAGAAGAAGCGGGGGGCAACGAGCAGTACTTC. This codes for CASSREEAGGNEQYF.

This clonotype has only a few counts. The V gene is TRBV7-9, the J gene TRBJ1-1; D not certain. The V and J ends lost 3 bases and 3 bases respectively, with 8 bases between them. Per the germline V gene, CDR1 is SEHNR and CDR2 is FQNEAQ (reference sequence). The CDR3 spans 13 residues. Written as DNA, the CDR3 is TGTGCCAGCAGCTTTGGGTTGGACACTGAAGCTTTCTTT. Amino acids: CASSFGLDTEAFF.